This is a list of T cell receptor beta chains from one sample in a study of T cells after somatic rescue of genetic block. Clones were read by immunoSEQ multiplex PCR, and TCRdb kept only the in-frame ones, dropping some. The sample lists about 88,000 clones, 90% occurring once. Sequencing used peripheral blood mononuclear cells (PBMCs). The receptors stem from a woman aged 18-29 years. CDR3s include the opening cysteine and the closing phenylalanine or tryptophan. The D gene is left open where the match is weak. Rows may omit the clone size; those that give it use once, few, many or a size class.

clone_size: NA
d_call: TRBD1
j_call: TRBJ1-4
v_call: TRBV2
cdr3_aa: CASRGRGLEKLFF
cdr3_nt: TGTGCCAGCAGAGGCAGGGGGCTTGAAAAACTGTTTTTT

clone_size: NA
d_call: NA
j_call: TRBJ1-1
v_call: TRBV4-2
cdr3_aa: CASSQEANTEAFF
cdr3_nt: TGTGCCAGCAGCCAGGAAGCGAACACTGAAGCTTTCTTT

clone_size: NA
d_call: TRBD2
j_call: TRBJ2-1
v_call: TRBV4-1
cdr3_aa: CASSQGLLGPTGGLEQFF
cdr3_nt: TGCGCCAGCAGCCAAGGCCTCTTGGGACCTACGGGAGGTTTGGAGCAGTTCTTC

clone_size: NA
d_call: TRBD2
j_call: TRBJ2-3
v_call: TRBV18
cdr3_aa: CASSPRRTSGRTNTDTQYF
cdr3_nt: TGTGCCAGCTCACCACGCCGGACTAGCGGGAGGACCAACACAGATACGCAGTATTTT

clone_size: NA
d_call: TRBD1
j_call: TRBJ2-1
v_call: TRBV10-2
cdr3_aa: CASLEGQGYNEQFF
cdr3_nt: TGCGCCAGCTTAGAGGGACAGGGATACAATGAGCAGTTCTTC

clone_size: NA
d_call: NA
j_call: TRBJ1-1
v_call: TRBV30
cdr3_aa: CAWRNPGGTEAFF
cdr3_nt: TGTGCCTGGAGGAACCCGGGGGGCACTGAAGCTTTCTTT

clone_size: NA
d_call: TRBD1
j_call: TRBJ2-5
v_call: TRBV27
cdr3_aa: CASSHRTGGTETQYF
cdr3_nt: TGTGCCAGCAGTCACCGGACAGGGGGCACAGAGACCCAGTACTTC

clone_size: NA
d_call: NA
j_call: TRBJ1-2
v_call: TRBV18
cdr3_aa: CASSPGSQLGYTF
cdr3_nt: TGTGCCAGCTCACCAGGGAGTCAACTAGGCTACACCTTC

clone_size: NA
d_call: TRBD2
j_call: TRBJ2-1
v_call: TRBV4-3
cdr3_aa: CASSQPVTSENNEQFF
cdr3_nt: TGCGCCAGCAGCCAACCCGTGACTAGCGAGAACAATGAGCAGTTCTTC

clone_size: NA
d_call: TRBD2
j_call: TRBJ2-7
v_call: TRBV10-3
cdr3_aa: CAIRDTSGASYEQYF
cdr3_nt: TGTGCCATCAGGGATACTAGCGGAGCCTCCTACGAGCAGTACTTC

clone_size: NA
d_call: NA
j_call: TRBJ1-5
v_call: TRBV19
cdr3_aa: CASSILPQGSGNQPQHF
cdr3_nt: TGTGCCAGTAGTATACTCCCACAGGGAAGTGGCAATCAGCCCCAGCATTTT

clone_size: NA
d_call: NA
j_call: TRBJ2-7
v_call: TRBV7-2
cdr3_aa: CASSSRTGPSYEQYF
cdr3_nt: TGTGCCAGCAGCTCTCGCACAGGGCCCTCCTACGAGCAGTACTTC

clone_size: NA
d_call: TRBD1
j_call: TRBJ2-5
v_call: TRBV5-1
cdr3_aa: CASSSRDRGLLETQYF
cdr3_nt: TGCGCCAGCAGCTCCCGGGACAGGGGGCTCCTAGAGACCCAGTACTTC

clone_size: once
d_call: NA
j_call: TRBJ2-4
v_call: TRBV28
cdr3_aa: CASSPSREAKNIQYF
cdr3_nt: TGTGCCAGCAGCCCCTCCAGGGAAGCCAAAAACATTCAGTACTTC

clone_size: NA
d_call: TRBD1
j_call: TRBJ1-5
v_call: TRBV28
cdr3_aa: CASTGGPRNQPQHF
cdr3_nt: TGTGCCAGCACAGGGGGCCCTCGCAATCAGCCCCAGCATTTT

clone_size: NA
d_call: NA
j_call: TRBJ2-5
v_call: TRBV7-2
cdr3_aa: CASSSGRLQETQYF
cdr3_nt: TGTGCCAGCAGCTCGGGACGGCTGCAAGAGACCCAGTACTTC

clone_size: NA
d_call: NA
j_call: TRBJ1-2
v_call: TRBV19
cdr3_aa: CASLGYRVYGYTF
cdr3_nt: TGTGCCAGTCTGGGCTACAGGGTCTATGGCTACACCTTC

clone_size: NA
d_call: NA
j_call: TRBJ2-3
v_call: TRBV6-1
cdr3_aa: CASSADSTDTQYF
cdr3_nt: TGTGCCAGCAGTGCAGACAGCACAGATACGCAGTATTTT